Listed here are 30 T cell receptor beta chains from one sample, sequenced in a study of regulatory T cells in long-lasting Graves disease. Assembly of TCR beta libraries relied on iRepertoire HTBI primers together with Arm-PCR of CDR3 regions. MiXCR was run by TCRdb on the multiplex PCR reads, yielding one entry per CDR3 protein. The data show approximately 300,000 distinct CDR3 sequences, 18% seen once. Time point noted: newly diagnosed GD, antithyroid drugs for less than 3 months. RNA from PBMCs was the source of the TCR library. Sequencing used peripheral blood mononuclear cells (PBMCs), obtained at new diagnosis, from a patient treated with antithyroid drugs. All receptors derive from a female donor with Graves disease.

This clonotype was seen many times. The CDR3 DNA is TGTGCCAGCAGCGGAGAGGGGACAGTCTCCTACAATGAGCAGTTCTTC. It codes for CASSGEGTVSYNEQFF. The chain recombines TRBV7-9 with TRBJ2-1; 7 nucleotides match TRBD1. V was clipped by 5 bases and J by 0 bases; unmatched bases: 7. The CDR3 runs to 16 residues. The germline V gene has CDR1 SEHNR and CDR2 FQNEAQ (reference sequence).

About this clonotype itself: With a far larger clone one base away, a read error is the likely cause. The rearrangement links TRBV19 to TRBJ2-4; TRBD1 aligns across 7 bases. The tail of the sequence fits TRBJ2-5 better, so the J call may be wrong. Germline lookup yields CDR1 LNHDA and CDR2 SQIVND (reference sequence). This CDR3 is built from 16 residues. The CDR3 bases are TGTGCCTGTAGTACGGCGGACAGGAAGGAGAAAGAGACCCAGTACTTC. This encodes CACSTADRKEKETQYF.

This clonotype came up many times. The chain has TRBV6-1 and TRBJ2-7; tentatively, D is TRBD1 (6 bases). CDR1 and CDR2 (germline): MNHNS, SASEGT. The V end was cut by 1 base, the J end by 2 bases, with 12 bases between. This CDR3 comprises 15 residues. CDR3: CASSEDRVPPYEQYF. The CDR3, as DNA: TGTGCCAGCAGTGAAGACAGGGTTCCCCCCTACGAGCAGTACTTC.

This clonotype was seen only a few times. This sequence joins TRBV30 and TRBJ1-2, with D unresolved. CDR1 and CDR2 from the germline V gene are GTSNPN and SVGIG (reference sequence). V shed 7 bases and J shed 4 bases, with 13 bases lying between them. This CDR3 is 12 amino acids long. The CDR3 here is CASPDSLYGYTF. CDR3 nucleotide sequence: TGTGCCTCACCTGACTCACTCTATGGCTACACCTTC.

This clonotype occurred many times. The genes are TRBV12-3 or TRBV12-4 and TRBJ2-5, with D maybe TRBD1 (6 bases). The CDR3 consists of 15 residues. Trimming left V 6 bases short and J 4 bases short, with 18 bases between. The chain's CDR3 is CASRFGLGQGETQYF. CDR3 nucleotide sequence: TGTGCCAGCAGGTTTGGACTGGGACAAGGAGAGACCCAGTACTTC.

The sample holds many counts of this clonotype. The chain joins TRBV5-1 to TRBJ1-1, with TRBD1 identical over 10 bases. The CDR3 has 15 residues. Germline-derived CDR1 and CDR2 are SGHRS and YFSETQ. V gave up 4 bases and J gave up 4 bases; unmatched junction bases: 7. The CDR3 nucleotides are TGCGCCAGCAGCCTAAGGACAGGGGGGGGCACTGAAGCTTTCTTT. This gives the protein CASSLRTGGGTEAFF.

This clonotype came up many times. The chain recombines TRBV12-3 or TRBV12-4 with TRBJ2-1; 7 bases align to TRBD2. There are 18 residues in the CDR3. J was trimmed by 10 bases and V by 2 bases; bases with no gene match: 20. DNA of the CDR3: TGTGCCAGCAGTTTAAAGGGCGGACTAGAACCACCTCGGAGGGAGCAGTTCTTC. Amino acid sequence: CASSLKGGLEPPRREQFF.

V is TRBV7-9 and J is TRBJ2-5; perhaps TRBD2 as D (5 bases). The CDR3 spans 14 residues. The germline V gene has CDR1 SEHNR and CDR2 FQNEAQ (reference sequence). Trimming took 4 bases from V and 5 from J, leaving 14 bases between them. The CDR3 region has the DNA TGTGCCAGCAGCTCGTCTAGCTTTGCGGAGACCCAGTACTTC. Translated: CASSSSSFAETQYF. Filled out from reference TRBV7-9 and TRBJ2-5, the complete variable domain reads DTGVSQNPRHKITKRGQNVTFRCDPISEHNRLYWYRQTLGQGPEFLTYFQNEAQLEKSRLLSDRFSAERPKGSFSTLEIQRTEQGDSAMYLCASSSSSFAETQYFGPGTRLLVL.

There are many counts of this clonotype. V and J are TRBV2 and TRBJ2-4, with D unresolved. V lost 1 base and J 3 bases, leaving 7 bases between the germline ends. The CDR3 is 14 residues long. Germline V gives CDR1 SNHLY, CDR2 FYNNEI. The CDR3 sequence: CASSEGLSKNIQYF. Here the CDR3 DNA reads TGTGCCAGCAGTGAAGGGCTGAGCAAAAACATTCAGTACTTC.

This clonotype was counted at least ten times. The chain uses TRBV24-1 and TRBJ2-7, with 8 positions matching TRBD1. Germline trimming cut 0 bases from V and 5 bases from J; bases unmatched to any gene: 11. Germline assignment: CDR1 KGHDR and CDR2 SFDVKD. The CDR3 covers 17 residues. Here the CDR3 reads CATSDLELWDRSNEQYF. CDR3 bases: TGTGCCACCAGTGATTTGGAGCTCTGGGACAGGTCCAACGAGCAGTACTTC.

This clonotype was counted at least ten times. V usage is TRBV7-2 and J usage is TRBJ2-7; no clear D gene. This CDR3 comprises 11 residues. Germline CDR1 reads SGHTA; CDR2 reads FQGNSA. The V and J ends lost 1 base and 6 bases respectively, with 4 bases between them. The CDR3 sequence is CASSLVSEQYF. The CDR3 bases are TGTGCCAGCAGCTTAGTCAGCGAGCAGTACTTC.

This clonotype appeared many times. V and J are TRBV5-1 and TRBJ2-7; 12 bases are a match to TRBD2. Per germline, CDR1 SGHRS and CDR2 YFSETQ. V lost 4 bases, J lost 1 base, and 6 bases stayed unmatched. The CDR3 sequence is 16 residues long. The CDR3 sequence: CASSDRGTSGSYEQYF. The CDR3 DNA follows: TGCGCCAGCAGCGATAGAGGGACTAGCGGGTCCTACGAGCAGTACTTC.

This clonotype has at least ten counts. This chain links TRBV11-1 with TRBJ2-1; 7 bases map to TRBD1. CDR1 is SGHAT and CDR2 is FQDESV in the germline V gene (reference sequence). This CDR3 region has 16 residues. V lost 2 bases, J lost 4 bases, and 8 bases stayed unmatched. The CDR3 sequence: CASSLLQGSAYNEQFF. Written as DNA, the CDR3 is TGTGCCAGCAGCTTACTACAGGGGTCGGCATACAATGAGCAGTTCTTC.

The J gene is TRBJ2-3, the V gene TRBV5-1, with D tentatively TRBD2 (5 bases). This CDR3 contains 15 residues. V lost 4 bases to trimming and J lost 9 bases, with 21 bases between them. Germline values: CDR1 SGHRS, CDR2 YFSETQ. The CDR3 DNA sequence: TGCGCCAGCAGCCGCGATACGGAACGGGGTGACACGCAGTATTTT. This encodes CASSRDTERGDTQYF.

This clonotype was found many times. CDR3 residues: CASSPLPVYGYTF. The CDR3 DNA reads TGTGCCAGCAGTCCCCTGCCGGTATATGGCTACACCTTC. The chain is built from TRBV28 and TRBJ1-2; D gene unclear. Germline CDR1 MDHEN, CDR2 SYDVKM. The V and J ends lost 5 bases and 5 bases respectively, with 12 bases between them. There are 13 residues in the CDR3.

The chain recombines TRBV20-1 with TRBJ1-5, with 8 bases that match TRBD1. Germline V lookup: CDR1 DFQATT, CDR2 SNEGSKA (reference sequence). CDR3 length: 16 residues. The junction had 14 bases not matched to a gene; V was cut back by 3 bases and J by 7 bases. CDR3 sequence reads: CSARLPQGGIGQPQHF. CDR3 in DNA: TGCAGTGCTAGGCTACCACAGGGGGGTATCGGCCAGCCCCAGCATTTT.

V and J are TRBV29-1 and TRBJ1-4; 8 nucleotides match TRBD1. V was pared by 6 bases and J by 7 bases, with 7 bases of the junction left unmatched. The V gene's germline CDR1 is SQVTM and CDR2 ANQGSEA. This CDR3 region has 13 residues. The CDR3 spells CSVETGAGEKLFF. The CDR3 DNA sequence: TGCAGCGTAGAGACAGGGGCTGGTGAAAAACTGTTTTTT.

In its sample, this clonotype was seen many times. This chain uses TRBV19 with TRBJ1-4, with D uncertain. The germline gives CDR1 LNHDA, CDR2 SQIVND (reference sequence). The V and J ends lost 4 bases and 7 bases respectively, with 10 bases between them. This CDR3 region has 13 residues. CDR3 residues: CASSTVSREKLFF. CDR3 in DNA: TGTGCCAGTAGTACCGTTTCACGTGAAAAACTGTTTTTT.

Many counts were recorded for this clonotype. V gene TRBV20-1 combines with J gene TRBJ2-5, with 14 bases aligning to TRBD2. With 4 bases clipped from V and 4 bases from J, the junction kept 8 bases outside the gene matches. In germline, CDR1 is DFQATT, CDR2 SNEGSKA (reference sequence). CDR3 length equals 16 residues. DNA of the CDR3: TGCAGTGCTATATCCGGGACTAGCGGGAGAGGAGAGACCCAGTACTTC. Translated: CSAISGTSGRGETQYF.

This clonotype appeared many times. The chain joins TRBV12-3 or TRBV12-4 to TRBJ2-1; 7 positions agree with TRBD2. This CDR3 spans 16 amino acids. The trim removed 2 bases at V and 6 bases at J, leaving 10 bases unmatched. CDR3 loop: CASSLRAGVISNEQFF. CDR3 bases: TGTGCCAGCAGTTTACGGGCGGGAGTCATTAGCAATGAGCAGTTCTTC.

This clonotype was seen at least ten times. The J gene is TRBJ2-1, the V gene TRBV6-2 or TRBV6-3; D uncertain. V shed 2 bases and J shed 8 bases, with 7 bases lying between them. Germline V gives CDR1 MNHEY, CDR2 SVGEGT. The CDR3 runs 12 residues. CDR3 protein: CASSYEWDEQFF. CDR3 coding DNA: TGTGCCAGCAGTTACGAGTGGGATGAGCAGTTCTTC.

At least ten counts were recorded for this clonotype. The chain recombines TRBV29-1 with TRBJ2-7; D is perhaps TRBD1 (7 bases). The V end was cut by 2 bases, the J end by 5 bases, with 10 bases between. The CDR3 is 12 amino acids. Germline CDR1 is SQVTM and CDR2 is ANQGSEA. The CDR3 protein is CSVEQGGNEQYF. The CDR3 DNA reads TGCAGCGTTGAACAGGGGGGCAACGAGCAGTACTTC.

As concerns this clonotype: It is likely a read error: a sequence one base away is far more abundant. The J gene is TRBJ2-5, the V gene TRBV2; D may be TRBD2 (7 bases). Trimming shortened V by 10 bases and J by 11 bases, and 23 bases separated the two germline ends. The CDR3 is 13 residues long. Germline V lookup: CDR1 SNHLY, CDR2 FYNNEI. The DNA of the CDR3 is TGTGCCAATGCAAAGGGAGGGGACAATGAGCAGTACTTC. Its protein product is CANAKGGDNEQYF.

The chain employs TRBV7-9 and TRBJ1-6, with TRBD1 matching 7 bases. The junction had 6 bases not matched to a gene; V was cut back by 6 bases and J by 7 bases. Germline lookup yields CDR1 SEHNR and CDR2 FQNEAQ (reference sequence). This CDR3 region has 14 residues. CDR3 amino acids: CASRPQGVNSPLHF. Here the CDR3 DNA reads TGTGCCAGCAGGCCTCAGGGGGTGAATTCACCCCTCCACTTT.

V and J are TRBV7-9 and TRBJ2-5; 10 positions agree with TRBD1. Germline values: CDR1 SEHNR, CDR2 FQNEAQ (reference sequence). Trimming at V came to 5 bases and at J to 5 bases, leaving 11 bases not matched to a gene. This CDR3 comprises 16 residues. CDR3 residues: CASSKTTRDRGETQYF. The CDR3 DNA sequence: TGTGCCAGCAGCAAGACAACCCGGGACAGGGGTGAGACCCAGTACTTC.

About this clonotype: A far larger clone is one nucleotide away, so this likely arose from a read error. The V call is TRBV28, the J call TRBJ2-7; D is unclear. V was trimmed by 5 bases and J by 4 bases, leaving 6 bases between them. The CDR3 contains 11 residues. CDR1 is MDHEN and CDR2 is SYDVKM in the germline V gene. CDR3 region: CASSAEYEQYF. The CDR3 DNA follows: TGTGCCAGCAGTGCCGAATACGAGCAGTACTTC.

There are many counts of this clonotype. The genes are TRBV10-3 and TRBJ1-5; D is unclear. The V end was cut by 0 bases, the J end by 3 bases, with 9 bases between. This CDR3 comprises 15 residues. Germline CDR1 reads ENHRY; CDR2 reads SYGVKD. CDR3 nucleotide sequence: TGTGCCATCAGTGAGTCTATGACTAACAATCAGCCCCAGCATTTT. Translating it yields CAISESMTNNQPQHF.

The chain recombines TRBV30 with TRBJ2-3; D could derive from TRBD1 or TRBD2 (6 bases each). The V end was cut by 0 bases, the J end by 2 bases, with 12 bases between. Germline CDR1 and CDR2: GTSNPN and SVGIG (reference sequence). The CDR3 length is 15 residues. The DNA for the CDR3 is TGTGCCTGGAGTGTACCGCGGGACAACACAGATACGCAGTATTTT. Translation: CAWSVPRDNTDTQYF.

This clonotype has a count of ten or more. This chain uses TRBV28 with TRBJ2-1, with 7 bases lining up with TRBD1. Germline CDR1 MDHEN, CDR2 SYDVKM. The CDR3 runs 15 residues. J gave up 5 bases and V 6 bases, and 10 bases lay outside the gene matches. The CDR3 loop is CASSRAGTADNEQFF. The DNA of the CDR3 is TGTGCCAGCAGCAGAGCCGGGACAGCTGACAATGAGCAGTTCTTC.

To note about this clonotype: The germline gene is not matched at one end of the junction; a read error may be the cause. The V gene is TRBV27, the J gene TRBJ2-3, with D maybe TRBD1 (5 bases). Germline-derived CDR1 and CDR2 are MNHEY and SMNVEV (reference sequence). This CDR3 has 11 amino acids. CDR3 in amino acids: CASRGTGTQYF. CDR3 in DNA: TGTGCCAGCAGGGGCACAGGTACGCAGTATTTT.